The rows below give T cell receptor beta chains drawn from one sample of a study of human thymus T cells. The method was immunoSEQ multiplex PCR; TCRdb's version includes in-frame clones alone and lacks a portion of them. The sample records about 50,000 clones, around 93% being singletons. The specimen sequenced was blood. The receptors originated from a girl in the first two years of life with a congenital heart defect but otherwise immunologically healthy. CDR3s include the opening cysteine and the closing phenylalanine or tryptophan. Fields, in order: clone size, D gene, J gene, V gene, CDR3 DNA, CDR3 protein. D genes are given only for firm matches. Clone size, where shown, is once, few, many, or a class for clones that have expanded.

. . TRBJ2-5 TRBV5-6 TGTGCCAGCAGCTTGGTGGGTCCCCAGTACTTC CASSLVGPQYF
once TRBD1 TRBJ2-7 TRBV28 TGTGCCAGCAGTTTACCGGACAGGGGGCTCCTCTACGAGCAGTACTTC CASSLPDRGLLYEQYF
. TRBD1 TRBJ1-2 TRBV14 TGTGCCAGCAGCCAGGGACAGGGGGCCTTCTATGGCTACACCTTC CASSQGQGAFYGYTF
. TRBD2 TRBJ2-1 TRBV27 TGTGCCAGTTTCGGGAGGGGGAATGAGCAGTTCTTC CASFGRGNEQFF
. . TRBJ2-7 TRBV21-1 TGTGCCAGCCCTGCAGTCAGTGGGGGGGCGGGCTACGAGCAGTACTTC CASPAVSGGAGYEQYF
. . TRBJ2-5 TRBV20-1 TGCAGTGCCTCCAGTTGGGAGACCCAGTACTTC CSASSWETQYF
. . TRBJ1-2 TRBV4-2 TGTGCCAGCAGGGAAATAGGGAATTATGGCTACACCTTC CASREIGNYGYTF
. TRBD2 TRBJ2-7 TRBV2 TGTGCCTCTAAAGGTGGGGGTAGCGGGAATAAAATCTACTACGAGCAGTACTTC CASKGGGSGNKIYYEQYF
. TRBD1 TRBJ1-4 TRBV28 TGTGCCACTAGACAGGGATTAGAAAAACTGTTTTTT CATRQGLEKLFF
. . TRBJ2-5 TRBV30 TGTGCCTGGAGTAGGGGTTTGGGCCAAGAGACCCAGTACTTC CAWSRGLGQETQYF
. . TRBJ1-2 TRBV5-1 TGCGCCAGCAGCTTGCGACCCGCCGGAAACTATGGCTACACCTTC CASSLRPAGNYGYTF
. TRBD1 TRBJ2-7 TRBV18 TGTGCCAGCTCACCTTCGAGGGACAGGGACGACGAGCAGTACTTC CASSPSRDRDDEQYF
. . TRBJ2-2 TRBV2 TGTGCCAGCAGTGAAAAGTCCGGGATCGGGGAGCTGTTTTTT CASSEKSGIGELFF
. . TRBJ2-7 TRBV29-1 TGCAGCGTTGAAATCGGGTCGCGGGAGCAGTACTTC CSVEIGSREQYF
. TRBD1 TRBJ1-2 TRBV6-1 TGTGCCAGCAGTGAAGGGGACAGGGGGCGTCGGAACTATGGCTACACCTTC CASSEGDRGRRNYGYTF
. . TRBJ2-4 TRBV11-2 TGTGCCAGCAGCCCGGGCCCCAAAAACATTCAGTACTTC CASSPGPKNIQYF
. . TRBJ1-1 TRBV19 TGTGCCAGTACTAAGACGCAGGGTTACCGGCGGAACACTGAAGCTTTCTTT CASTKTQGYRRNTEAFF
. TRBD2 TRBJ2-1 TRBV4-1 TGCGCCAGCAGCCAAGACGGGAGGCGGTTCTTC CASSQDGRRFF
. TRBD1 TRBJ1-3 TRBV28 TGTGCCAGCAGTGTCCCCAGGGGGTCTGCTGGAAACACCATATATTTT CASSVPRGSAGNTIYF
once . TRBJ2-1 TRBV4-2 TGTGCCAGCAGCCAAGGGGAGCGGTACAATGAGCAGTTCTTC CASSQGERYNEQFF
. TRBD2 TRBJ2-7 TRBV2 TGTGCCAGCAGGCTAGCGGGAGGCTACGAGCAGTACTTC CASRLAGGYEQYF
. TRBD2 TRBJ2-7 TRBV6-1 TGTGCCAGCAGACTACTAGCGGGAGAAGCCTACGAGCAGTACTTC CASRLLAGEAYEQYF
. . TRBJ1-3 TRBV7-9 TGTGCCAGCAGCTTAGTGCGGAATACTGGAAACACCATATATTTT CASSLVRNTGNTIYF
. . TRBJ2-5 TRBV6-1 TGTGCCAGCGGAGTAGGAGAGACCCAGTACTTC CASGVGETQYF
. TRBD2 TRBJ2-7 TRBV7-2 TGTGCCAGCACCCAGAGGGCTAGCGGGAGGGGGTACGAGCAGTACTTC CASTQRASGRGYEQYF
. . TRBJ1-5 TRBV25-1 TGTGCCAGCAGTAAGGGTAGCAATCAGCCCCAGCATTTT CASSKGSNQPQHF
. . TRBJ2-3 TRBV10-3 TGTGCCATCAGTGAGTGGCTATCAGGCACAGATACGCAGTATTTT CAISEWLSGTDTQYF
. . TRBJ2-7 TRBV10-3 TGTGCCATCAGGACTTCCTACGAGCAGTACTTC CAIRTSYEQYF
once . TRBJ1-4 TRBV25-1 TGTGCCAGCAGACCCACTCAGGGAAATGAAAAACTGTTTTTT CASRPTQGNEKLFF
. TRBD1 TRBJ1-2 TRBV5-1 TGCGCCAGCAGCTTGCCCCGAAACCGACAGGGACGGGGGGATGGCTACACCTTC CASSLPRNRQGRGDGYTF
. . TRBJ2-2 TRBV7-2 TGTGCCAGCAGCCGGACCAGGGGGAACACCGGGGAGCTGTTTTTT CASSRTRGNTGELFF
. TRBD2 TRBJ2-3 TRBV5-8 TGTGCCAGCAGCTTGAGACTAGCGGGTACCGCAGATACGCAGTATTTT CASSLRLAGTADTQYF
. . TRBJ2-5 TRBV28 TGTGCCAGCAGTTTATCAGGAAGACCAGGGATAACCCAGTACTTC CASSLSGRPGITQYF
. TRBD1 TRBJ2-2 TRBV14 TGTGCCAGCAGCCAAGCGGACAGGGGGCGAACCGGGGAGCTGTTTTTT CASSQADRGRTGELFF
. TRBD1 TRBJ1-2 TRBV13 TGTGCCAGCAGCCCAGACCGACAGGGGCCGAGTGGCTACACCTTC CASSPDRQGPSGYTF
. . TRBJ1-1 TRBV2 TGTGCCAGCAGTGATTACAGGGTGAACACTGAAGCTTTCTTT CASSDYRVNTEAFF
. . TRBJ2-7 TRBV28 TGTGCCAGCAATTGGGGCAGGCGAGCCTACGAGCAGTACTTC CASNWGRRAYEQYF
. . TRBJ2-5 TRBV2 TGTGCCAGCAGTGGGATAGCGGTCCAAGAGACCCAGTACTTC CASSGIAVQETQYF
. . TRBJ2-3 TRBV28 TGTGCCAGCAGTCCTAGCCGTCAGAGTCATACGCAGTATTTT CASSPSRQSHTQYF
. TRBD2 TRBJ2-1 TRBV18 TGTGCCAGCTCACCGAGAGGGCTAGCGGGAGTTGGCGAGCAGTTCTTC CASSPRGLAGVGEQFF
. . TRBJ2-1 TRBV4-1 TGCGCCAGCAGCCATAGTACCCTCTACAATGAGCAGTTCTTC CASSHSTLYNEQFF
once TRBD1 TRBJ2-5 TRBV4-3 TGCGCCAGCAGCCAAGACCTCAGGACAGGGGAGACCCAGTACTTC CASSQDLRTGETQYF
. . TRBJ1-3 TRBV27 TGTGCCAGCAGTTTGGTGGCTGGAAACACCATATATTTT CASSLVAGNTIYF
. . TRBJ2-3 TRBV19 TGTGCCAGTAGTATCTGGAAAGGCACAGATACGCAGTATTTT CASSIWKGTDTQYF
. . TRBJ1-2 TRBV11-2 TGTGCCAGCAGCTCACACAGAATTGCTAACTATGGCTACACCTTC CASSSHRIANYGYTF
. . TRBJ2-7 TRBV6-4 TGTGCCAGCACCCCCTCCCAGGCGGGCCAAGCCTACGAGCAGTACTTC CASTPSQAGQAYEQYF
once . TRBJ2-7 TRBV30 TGTGCCTGGAGTGTAAGCCACGAGCAGTACTTC CAWSVSHEQYF
. TRBD1 TRBJ1-2 TRBV15 TGTGCCACCAGCAGAGGGGACAGGATGGGGACGGGATATGGCTACACCTTC CATSRGDRMGTGYGYTF
. . TRBJ2-5 TRBV28 TGTGCCAGCAGGATAGAAGAGACCCAGTACTTC CASRIEETQYF
. . TRBJ2-1 TRBV27 TGTGCCAGCAGTTTATGGGGTGATGAGCAGTTCTTC CASSLWGDEQFF
. . TRBJ2-7 TRBV27 TGTGCCAGCAGTTTATCTCTAAGGACATACGTAAGCTACGAGCAGTACTTC CASSLSLRTYVSYEQYF